The entry that follows covers one T cell receptor beta chain sequence. Trimming cost V 1 base and J 3 bases, with 13 bases left between them. Germline values: CDR1 LGHNA, CDR2 YSLEER. CDR3 length: 15 amino acids. The data derive from a study of blood T cell repertoires in COVID-19. Here immunoSEQ multiplex PCR was the method, and the copy in TCRdb shows in-frame clones only, minus some. The sample has 100,000 to 120,000 clones; more than 75% are singletons. The source of this sequence is a middle-aged man with acute or convalescent COVID-19. Sequences were obtained from peripheral blood. V is TRBV4-3 and J is TRBJ2-7; D not resolved. The CDR3 nucleotides are TGCGCCAGCAGCCAAGGCAAAGACACCGTCTACGAGCAGTACTTC. It translates to CASSQGKDTVYEQYF.